Below, 10 T cell receptor beta chains from the same sample are listed, as sequenced in a study of cytomegalovirus exposure and HLA in healthy donors. Primers for the PCR totalled 60 Vbeta and 13 Jbeta. TCRdb keeps only in-frame clones here, not all; method: immunoSEQ multiplex PCR. The sample contains about 140,000 clones, 60% to 80% of which appear only once. Material for sequencing was PBMCs. The origin of the receptors is a man under 40 in good health and CMV-seronegative.

The rearrangement joins TRBV28 to TRBJ1-2, with D maybe TRBD1 (5 bases). Germline CDR1 is MDHEN and CDR2 is SYDVKM. This CDR3 is built from 13 residues. V lost 6 bases and J 7 bases, leaving 15 bases between the germline ends. CDR3 residues: CASRAGLMGGYTF. CDR3 bases: TGTGCCAGCAGGGCAGGGTTAATGGGTGGCTACACCTTC.

As DNA, the CDR3 is TGTGCCAGCAGTGAGCTAGCAGGAGAGCAGTTCTTC. Amino acids: CASSELAGEQFF. The chain recombines TRBV27 with TRBJ2-1, with a possible D match to TRBD2 (5 bases). CDR1 is MNHEY and CDR2 is SMNVEV in the germline V gene (reference sequence). The CDR3 is made up of 12 amino acids. The ends were cut back, 5 bases at V and 10 bases at J, with 12 bases in the middle.

The chain is built from TRBV28 and TRBJ1-2, with 7 bases matching TRBD1. With 7 bases clipped from V and 8 bases from J, the junction kept 13 bases outside the gene matches. The CDR3 runs 14 residues. The germline CDR1 and CDR2 sequences are MDHEN and SYDVKM. CDR3 residues: CASNPSDRDRGYTF. CDR3 coding DNA: TGTGCCAGCAACCCCTCCGACAGGGATCGAGGCTACACCTTC.

This clone came up a few times. This chain links TRBV4-1 with TRBJ2-7; D remains ambiguous. The CDR3 runs to 15 residues. Germline V gene lookup returns CDR1 MGHRA and CDR2 YSYEKL. V lost 1 base and J lost 4, with 14 bases in between. CDR3: CASSQGYYAVYEQYF. The CDR3 nucleotides read TGCGCCAGCAGCCAAGGGTACTATGCGGTATACGAGCAGTACTTC.

This sequence joins TRBV6-5 and TRBJ1-4, with a possible D match to TRBD1 (6 bases). V shed 4 bases and J shed 6 bases, with 12 bases lying between them. Germline V lookup: CDR1 MNHEY, CDR2 SVGAGI. The CDR3 is 14 residues long. The CDR3 DNA sequence: TGTGCCAGCAGTTTACAGACAGGCTATGAAAAACTGTTTTTT. Amino acids: CASSLQTGYEKLFF.

This clone came up once. V and J are TRBV6-5 and TRBJ1-5; D is unclear. Germline V gene sequence: CDR1 MNHEY, CDR2 SVGAGI. V was pared by 5 bases and J by 6 bases, with 11 bases between. The CDR3 runs 13 residues. This chain's CDR3 is CASSEAVIQPQHF. The DNA of the CDR3 is TGTGCCAGCAGTGAAGCGGTGATTCAGCCCCAGCATTTT.

The chain is built from TRBV5-1 and TRBJ2-7; the match to TRBD1 covers 11 bases. CDR3 size: 15 residues. Germline V gene lookup returns CDR1 SGHRS and CDR2 YFSETQ. V lost 0 bases, J lost 3 bases, and 2 bases stayed unmatched. In nucleotides, the CDR3 is TGCGCCAGCAGCTTGGTCGGGACAGGGGGCTACGAGCAGTACTTC. Translating gives CASSLVGTGGYEQYF.

The chain is built from TRBV25-1 and TRBJ2-5; TRBD2 is a possible D gene (6 bases). The DNA end favors TRBJ2-7, so the J call may be wrong. Germline V gives CDR1 MGHDK, CDR2 SYGVNS. The CDR3 loop spans 12 amino acids. The CDR3 spells CASRDGSYEQYF. CDR3 bases: TGTGCCAGCCGGGACGGGAGCTACGAGCAGTACTTC.

The chain has TRBV15 and TRBJ1-1; D gene unclear. Per germline, CDR1 LNHNV and CDR2 YYDKDF (reference sequence). The CDR3 contains 14 residues. Trimming stripped 3 bases from V and 1 base from J, with 9 bases between. The CDR3 spells CATSRSFWNTEAFF. CDR3 in DNA: TGTGCCACCAGCAGGTCGTTTTGGAACACTGAAGCTTTCTTT.

This chain joins TRBV7-2 and TRBJ2-5; perhaps TRBD2 as D (6 bases). The CDR3 totals 15 residues. CDR1 SGHTA and CDR2 FQGNSA come from the germline V gene. V was trimmed by 0 bases and J by 7 bases, leaving 15 bases between them. CDR3 nucleotides: TGTGCCAGCAGCTTAGCATCAGGGAGGCTGGGGACCCAGTACTTC. Protein product: CASSLASGRLGTQYF. Looking up the rest from reference TRBV7-2 and TRBJ2-5 gives the full variable domain: GAGVSQSPSNKVTEKGKDVELRCDPISGHTALYWYRQSLGQGLEFLIYFQGNSAPDKSGLPSDRFSAERTGGSVSTLTIQRTQQEDSAVYLCASSLASGRLGTQYFGPGTRLLVL.